The 9 T cell receptor beta chains presented below share a single source sample, sequenced in a study of cytotoxic CD8 clonotypes in ibrutinib-treated CLL. Produced via immunoSEQ multiplex PCR; TCRdb's table is partial and in-frame only. The sample yields hundreds of thousands of clones, about three quarters seen once. Sequencing used PBMCs, obtained after 24 months of ibrutinib treatment. The source is a human donor with chronic lymphocytic leukemia.

J is TRBJ2-1 and V is TRBV4-1; 7 bases match TRBD1. There are 17 residues in the CDR3. Germline V gives CDR1 MGHRA, CDR2 YSYEKL. V gave up 0 bases and J gave up 3 bases; unmatched junction bases: 8. CDR3 in amino acids: CASSQDRDSSFYNEQFF. CDR3 DNA: TGCGCCAGCAGCCAAGATCGGGACAGTTCTTTCTACAATGAGCAGTTCTTC.

This sequence joins TRBV28 and TRBJ1-2, with a weak D call TRBD1 (6 bases). Germline loops: CDR1 MDHEN, CDR2 SYDVKM. The CDR3 contains 12 residues. The ends were cut back, 5 bases at V and 8 bases at J, with 12 bases in the middle. The CDR3 region has the DNA TGTGCCAGCAGTCTTACAGGGAAAGGCTACACCTTC. Protein product: CASSLTGKGYTF.

The chain uses TRBV5-1 and TRBJ1-2; tentative D call: TRBD1 (5 bases). The CDR3 has 15 amino acids. Germline-derived CDR1 and CDR2 are SGHRS and YFSETQ. V lost 2 bases to trimming and J lost 0 bases, with 11 bases between them. CDR3 residues: CASSLPDRTNYGYTF. The CDR3 bases are TGCGCCAGCAGCTTACCTGACAGAACTAACTATGGCTACACCTTC.

This clone was counted between two and nine times. J is TRBJ2-1 and V is TRBV27, with D tentatively TRBD2 (7 bases). Germline loops: CDR1 MNHEY, CDR2 SMNVEV (reference sequence). Deletions cut 7 bases from V and 14 bases from J, with 18 bases between. The length of the CDR3 is 12 residues. The CDR3 nucleotides are TGTGCCAGCAAGGGGGGAGGGCCCTCCGAGTTCTTC. It specifies CASKGGGPSEFF.

CDR3 region: CASSLYRVEAFF. The CDR3 DNA is TGTGCCAGCAGTTTATATAGGGTTGAAGCTTTCTTT. V is TRBV28 and J is TRBJ1-1; D not certain. Between the trimmed V and J ends, which lost 1 base and 7 bases, there was a span of 7 bases. The CDR3 has 12 amino acids. Germline-derived CDR1 and CDR2 are MDHEN and SYDVKM.

This chain uses TRBV7-3 with TRBJ2-7; TRBD2 agrees at 13 bases. The CDR3 totals 18 residues. Germline CDR1 reads SGHTA; CDR2 reads FQGTGA. Trimming at V came to 7 bases and at J to 0 bases, leaving 12 bases not matched to a gene. CDR3 nucleotides: TGTGCCAGCATCTTTCGACTAGCGGGAGGACCGGGCTCCTACGAGCAGTACTTC. This sequence encodes CASIFRLAGGPGSYEQYF.

The V call is TRBV30, the J call TRBJ2-7; D is ambiguous. Per germline, CDR1 GTSNPN and CDR2 SVGIG (reference sequence). The CDR3 length is 12 residues. V was trimmed by 2 bases and J by 1 base, leaving 6 bases between them. CDR3: CAWSPLSYEQYF. In DNA, the CDR3 is TGTGCCTGGAGTCCACTTTCCTACGAGCAGTACTTC.

This rearrangement joins TRBV7-9 to TRBJ2-5; D ambiguous. The CDR3 spans 14 residues. The germline V and J ends were trimmed by 2 bases and 4 bases, with 11 bases remaining between them. Germline CDR1 is SEHNR and CDR2 is FQNEAQ (reference sequence). CDR3: CASSLSWDAETQYF. The DNA for the CDR3 is TGTGCCAGCAGCTTAAGCTGGGATGCAGAGACCCAGTACTTC.

This clone was seen a handful of times. This chain uses TRBV28 with TRBJ1-4; maybe TRBD1 (5 bases). The CDR3 runs 15 residues. CDR1 is MDHEN, CDR2 SYDVKM, per germline. Deletions cut 4 bases from V and 2 bases from J, with 11 bases between. CDR3 protein: CASSSIPGTNEKLFF. The CDR3 nucleotides are TGTGCCAGCAGTTCAATCCCAGGGACTAATGAAAAACTGTTTTTT.